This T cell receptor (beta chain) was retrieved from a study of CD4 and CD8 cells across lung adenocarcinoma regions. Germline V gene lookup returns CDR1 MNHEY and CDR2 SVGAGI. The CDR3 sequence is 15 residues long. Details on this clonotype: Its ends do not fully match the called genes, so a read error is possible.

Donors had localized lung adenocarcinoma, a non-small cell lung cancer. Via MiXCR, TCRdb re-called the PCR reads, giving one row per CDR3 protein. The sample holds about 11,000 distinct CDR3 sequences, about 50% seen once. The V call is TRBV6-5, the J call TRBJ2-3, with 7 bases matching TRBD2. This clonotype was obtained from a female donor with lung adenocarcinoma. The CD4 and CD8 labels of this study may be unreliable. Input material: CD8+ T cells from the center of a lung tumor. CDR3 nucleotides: TGTGCCAGCAGATTCTCGGCGGCTAGCGGAAATACGCAGTTTTTT. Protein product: CASRFSAASGNTQFF.